A selection of T cell receptor beta chains follows, all from one sample in a study of blood T cell repertoires in COVID-19. Measured with immunoSEQ multiplex PCR; TCRdb has only the in-frame clones, and not every one. The sample lists 200,000 to 250,000 clones, approximately 90% occurring once. Sequenced input: peripheral blood. These TCRs come from a man between 60 and 70 years old with COVID-19, enrolled during active disease. Each CDR3 is given with its conserved first and last residue. The order of the fields is V gene, CDR3 length, clone size, D gene, J gene, CDR3 protein, CDR3 DNA. D genes are given only for firm matches. Not all rows give a size; the values are once, few, many and, for expanded clones, a class.

>TRBV20-1|14|.|.|TRBJ1-5
CSASAHAGSEPQHF
TGCAGTGCTAGTGCTCATGCTGGGAGTGAGCCCCAGCATTTT
>TRBV5-4|13|once|.|TRBJ1-2
CASSLQGGYGYTF
TGTGCCAGCAGCCTACAGGGCGGCTATGGCTACACCTTC
>TRBV6-6|14|.|.|TRBJ1-2
CASSARDTNYGYTF
TGTGCCAGCAGTGCCCGGGACACCAACTATGGCTACACCTTC
>TRBV5-6|14|.|.|TRBJ1-2
CASSLGQVDYGYTF
TGTGCCAGCAGCTTGGGACAGGTGGACTATGGCTACACCTTC
>TRBV3-1/TRBV3-2|16|.|TRBD2|TRBJ2-3
CASSQGGSGGTDTQYF
TGTGCCAGCAGCCAAGGAGGTAGCGGGGGGACGGATACGCAGTATTTT
>TRBV25-1|13|.|.|TRBJ2-2
CASSPYGGGELFF
TGTGCCAGCAGTCCATACGGGGGCGGGGAGCTGTTTTTT
>TRBV7-7|16|few|.|TRBJ2-3
CASSLGAGLSTDTQYF
TGTGCTAGCAGCTTAGGCGCGGGGCTTAGCACAGATACGCAGTATTTT
>TRBV6-6|14|.|.|TRBJ1-5
CASSRSGGNQPQHF
TGTGCCAGCTCCCGGTCGGGGGGCAATCAGCCCCAGCATTTT
>TRBV10-3|15|.|TRBD2|TRBJ2-3
CAISLGLAGRDTQYF
TGTGCCATCAGTCTGGGACTAGCGGGAAGAGATACGCAGTATTTT
>TRBV7-2|16|.|TRBD2|TRBJ2-1
CASSSGTSGRISEQFF
TGTGCCAGCAGCTCCGGGACTAGCGGGAGAATAAGTGAGCAGTTCTTC
>TRBV3-1/TRBV3-2|15|.|TRBD2|TRBJ2-7
CASSQYWGGTYEQYF
TGTGCCAGCAGCCAATATTGGGGGGGTACCTACGAGCAGTACTTC
>TRBV29-1|17|.|TRBD2|TRBJ2-7
CSVIGPSGTSGKYEQYF
TGCAGCGTTATTGGACCTTCCGGGACTAGCGGGAAGTACGAGCAGTACTTC
>TRBV3-1/TRBV3-2|16|.|.|TRBJ2-1
CASSEHGESSYNEQFF
TGTGCCAGCAGCGAACATGGGGAGAGCTCCTACAATGAGCAGTTCTTC
>TRBV20-1|11|.|.|TRBJ1-1
CSASLQVGAFF
TGCAGTGCTAGTCTACAGGTTGGGGCTTTCTTT
>TRBV12-3/TRBV12-4|13|.|TRBD1|TRBJ1-4
CASSGTANEKLFF
TGTGCCAGCAGCGGGACAGCGAATGAAAAACTGTTTTTT
>TRBV5-4|15|.|.|TRBJ1-4
CASSSDGGANEKLFF
TGTGCCAGCAGCTCGGACGGGGGGGCGAATGAAAAACTGTTTTTT
>TRBV28|15|.|TRBD1|TRBJ1-2
CASRGSRGRRYGYTF
TGTGCCAGCAGGGGGTCCAGGGGGCGTCGGTATGGCTACACCTTC
>TRBV20-1|15|.|TRBD2|TRBJ2-2
CSASRLAVGTGELFF
TGCAGTGCTAGTCGGCTAGCGGTTGGGACCGGGGAGCTGTTTTTT
>TRBV3-1/TRBV3-2|13|once|.|TRBJ1-1
CASSLRQNTEAFF
TGTGCCAGCAGCTTACGACAGAACACTGAAGCTTTCTTT
>TRBV5-1|14|few|.|TRBJ2-1
CASSLALTDNEQFF
TGCGCCAGCAGCTTGGCCTTAACGGACAATGAGCAGTTCTTC
>TRBV10-3|15|.|.|TRBJ2-1
CAISDEGKTSNEQFF
TGTGCCATCAGTGATGAGGGAAAGACATCCAATGAGCAGTTCTTC
>TRBV7-9|11|.|.|TRBJ1-1
CASRANTEAFF
TGTGCCAGCAGGGCGAACACTGAAGCTTTCTTT
>TRBV7-9|17|once|.|TRBJ2-6
CASSLPGELPGANVLTF
TGTGCCAGCAGCTTACCAGGGGAGCTACCTGGGGCCAACGTCCTGACTTTC
>TRBV6-5|14|.|TRBD2|TRBJ2-7
CASRTSGGHYEQYF
TGTGCCAGCAGAACTAGCGGGGGGCACTACGAGCAGTACTTC
>TRBV11-1|13|.|.|TRBJ2-5
CASTHRVWETQYF
TGTGCCAGCACCCACAGGGTTTGGGAGACCCAGTACTTC
>TRBV29-1|15|.|.|TRBJ2-5
CSVERRPGLRETQYF
TGCAGCGTTGAGAGGCGGCCAGGGCTACGGGAGACCCAGTACTTC
>TRBV9|15|once|TRBD1|TRBJ2-3
CASSARDRVGDTQYF
TGTGCCAGCAGCGCCCGGGACAGAGTTGGTGATACGCAGTATTTT
>TRBV6-5|12|.|.|TRBJ1-1
CASQDQVQTAFF
TGTGCCAGCCAGGATCAAGTCCAAACGGCTTTCTTT
>TRBV15|16|.|.|TRBJ2-5
CATSRGNGGRGETQYF
TGTGCCACCAGCAGAGGGAACGGGGGGCGCGGGGAGACCCAGTACTTC
>TRBV15|15|.|.|TRBJ2-7
CATSRGGTRAYEQYF
TGTGCCACCAGCAGAGGAGGGACTCGAGCCTACGAGCAGTACTTC
>TRBV7-2|17|.|TRBD2|TRBJ2-2
CASSPIAGGPVTGELFF
TGTGCCAGCAGCCCAATAGCGGGAGGGCCGGTAACCGGGGAGCTGTTTTTT
>TRBV6-5|12|.|.|TRBJ1-5
CASSQGGQPQHF
TGTGCCAGCAGCCAGGGAGGTCAGCCCCAGCATTTT
>TRBV6-7|15|.|.|TRBJ2-7
CASIPADSSIYEQYF
TGTGCCAGCATCCCCGCCGACAGTTCAATCTACGAGCAGTACTTC
>TRBV15|17|.|TRBD2|TRBJ2-1
CATSRDVLAGPYNEQFF
TGTGCCACCAGCAGAGATGTTTTAGCGGGACCATACAATGAGCAGTTCTTC
>TRBV4-2|18|.|.|TRBJ1-4
CASSQESPYPGGREKLFF
TGTGCCAGCAGCCAAGAAAGCCCCTACCCCGGGGGAAGGGAAAAACTGTTTTTT
>TRBV6-4|15|once|TRBD2|TRBJ2-1
CASSEARGARGEQFF
TGTGCCAGCAGTGAGGCGCGGGGGGCCCGAGGTGAGCAGTTCTTC
>TRBV9|14|.|.|TRBJ2-7
CASSVGSREYEQYF
TGTGCCAGCAGCGTTGGTAGCAGAGAGTACGAGCAGTACTTC
>TRBV28|15|once|TRBD1|TRBJ1-3
CASSSRTGGGNTIYF
TGTGCCAGCAGTTCCCGGACAGGGGGAGGAAACACCATATATTTT
>TRBV27|14|once|TRBD1|TRBJ1-2
CASSLLTGTEGYTF
TGTGCCAGCAGTCTATTAACCGGGACAGAAGGCTACACCTTC
>TRBV28|12|once|.|TRBJ1-2
CASAPSGGGYTF
TGTGCCAGCGCGCCATCAGGAGGAGGCTACACCTTC
>TRBV4-1|16|few|.|TRBJ1-2
CASSQAQATRAYGYTF
TGCGCCAGCAGCCAAGCGCAAGCAACGAGGGCCTATGGCTACACCTTC
>TRBV7-2|16|.|TRBD2|TRBJ2-3
CASSSLGLANTDTQYF
TGTGCCAGCAGCTCCCTTGGACTAGCGAACACAGATACGCAGTATTTT
>TRBV28|15|once|TRBD2|TRBJ2-7
CASSLGTSAFPPQYF
TGTGCCAGCAGTTTAGGGACTAGCGCCTTCCCCCCTCAGTACTTC
>TRBV28|15|.|.|TRBJ1-2
CASSLSGNSNYGYTF
TGTGCCAGCAGTTTATCAGGGAACTCTAACTATGGCTACACCTTC
>TRBV19|16|.|.|TRBJ1-5
CASSGGSRVSNQPQHF
TGTGCCAGTAGTGGCGGAAGCAGGGTGAGCAATCAGCCCCAGCATTTT
>TRBV7-2|13|.|TRBD2|TRBJ2-4
CASSPGGLSIQYF
TGTGCCAGCAGCCCCGGGGGACTATCCATTCAGTACTTC
>TRBV5-4|17|.|TRBD2|TRBJ2-1
CASSLSSGRSSYNEQFF
TGTGCCAGCAGCTTAAGTAGCGGGCGGAGCTCCTACAATGAGCAGTTCTTC
>TRBV7-9|14|.|TRBD1|TRBJ2-4
CASSLTGSKNIQYF
TGTGCCAGCAGCCTGACAGGGTCGAAAAACATTCAGTACTTC
>TRBV5-1|15|.|TRBD1|TRBJ2-7
CASSRELQGDYEQYF
TGCGCCAGCAGCCGGGAATTGCAGGGGGACTACGAGCAGTACTTC
>TRBV4-1|16|.|.|TRBJ1-3
CASSQDQGLMGNTIYF
TGCGCCAGCAGCCAAGACCAGGGACTTATGGGAAACACCATATATTTT
>TRBV7-2|15|.|.|TRBJ1-2
CASSLGRQEIYGYTF
TGTGCCAGCAGCTTAGGCCGACAGGAGATCTATGGCTACACCTTC
>TRBV5-1|15|.|.|TRBJ2-3
CASSSGDYSTDTQYF
TGCGCCAGCAGCTCAGGCGATTATAGCACAGATACGCAGTATTTT
>TRBV5-4|13|.|.|TRBJ1-3
CASSSTSGNTIYF
TGTGCCAGCAGCTCGACTTCTGGAAACACCATATATTTT
>TRBV6-6|16|.|TRBD2|TRBJ2-7
CASNLRASGSGYEQYF
TGTGCCAGCAACTTACGGGCTAGCGGGAGTGGATACGAGCAGTACTTC
>TRBV27|16|.|.|TRBJ1-2
CASSLSEGRFPYGYTF
TGTGCCAGCAGTTTATCCGAGGGTCGGTTCCCCTATGGCTACACCTTC
>TRBV7-8|14|.|.|TRBJ2-7
CASSRADRGGNQYF
TGTGCCAGCAGCCGAGCCGACAGGGGAGGGAATCAGTACTTC
>TRBV27|14|.|TRBD1|TRBJ2-7
CASSETTGGHEQYF
TGTGCCAGCAGTGAAACGACAGGGGGCCACGAGCAGTACTTC
>TRBV7-2|15|.|TRBD1|TRBJ2-7
CASSWTGTGAYEQYF
TGTGCCAGCAGCTGGACCGGGACAGGGGCCTACGAGCAGTACTTC
>TRBV6-2/TRBV6-3|15|.|TRBD2|TRBJ2-1
CASSKAAGVGAEQFF
TGTGCCAGCAGCAAAGCAGCGGGAGTAGGGGCTGAGCAGTTCTTC